This T cell receptor (beta chain) was sequenced for a study of blood T cell repertoires in COVID-19 (TCRdb year 2020). Context from the whole study: The collaborator samples originated in the United States, Italy and Spain and spanned the acute and convalescent phases of COVID-19. The prospective study material was composed of cDNA or gDNA derived from T cells, B-cell-depleted T cells, or PBMCs. Where HLA class I and class II types were available, the types were taken from metadata supplied by the sample provider, not from assay-based typing. The repertoires were released in a freely available public database intended as a resource for research on the immune response to SARS-CoV-2. Nearly every sample came with metadata listing a de-identified subject ID, COVID-19 status, age in years and sex. Subjects who had been exposed to COVID-19, were actively infected with it, or had recovered from it provided the deeply sampled blood TCRbeta repertoires that made up the dataset. The samples were drawn from two sources: the first 160 participants of the ongoing ImmuneRACE study, and fewer than 1,500 subjects contributed by 6 global collaborators. Results the study describes overall, beyond this receptor: The amount of clinical and demographic metadata varied by source and participant and was provided uncurated.

TCRbeta CDR3 regions were amplified from genomic DNA by means of the immunoSEQ Assay, a bias-controlled multiplex PCR. The authors' analysis ran thus. Nucleated cell counts per sample were estimated from amplification of reference gene primers within the assay. To quantify the absolute abundance of each unique TCRbeta CDR3 rearrangement, sequence reads were collapsed and filtered. For each sample, productive Simpson clonality was calculated as the square root of Simpson's diversity index across productive rearrangements. Not all clones reach the TCRdb copy of this immuneACCESS table, which keeps in-frame sequences only. Checked studies attribute under half of the gap to unresolved V genes and leave the rest unexplained. V, J and clone size are taken as reported in that table, and D and trimming were inferred from the DNA itself. The sample profile shows a few hundred thousand clones; roughly 90% of them were found once. In total, the top ten clones hold 1.4% of the sample.

The CDR3 goes from the cysteine to the phenylalanine over 15 residues. The read is trimmed to its CDR3 DNA, 45 bases read in frame from base 1. V and J lose 2 bases and 0 bases, and a span of 7 bases separates them. CDR1 and CDR2 (LNHDA, SQIVND) derive from the germline V gene (reference sequence). Participants in the prospective study were enrolled through a virtual design, were aged roughly 18 to 90 years, and lived in 20 to 30 United States geographic areas. In the prospective study, cohorts were assigned on the basis of participant-reported clinical history obtained from a screening survey and a study questionnaire. Exposed participants had been in contact, within 2 weeks of entering the study, with a person who had a PCR-confirmed or clinician-diagnosed case of COVID-19. Each participant in the prospective study had whole blood, serum and a nasopharyngeal or oropharyngeal swab collected by mobile phlebotomists. Participants in the prospective study had the option to provide additional blood draws and questionnaires over a 2-month period. Before DNA extraction, prospective study blood samples were shipped either frozen or at room temperature.

Concerning this clone itself: The antigen it recognizes is unknown. Base qualities were left out, and no much larger clone turns up one base away. This CDR3 is also generated by other DNA sequences in the sample.

The origin of this receptor is a woman aged 18-29 years who had been exposed to COVID-19. What was sequenced was PBMCs or T cells enriched from blood (not recorded which). This chain is built from TRBV19 and TRBJ2-2; TRBD1 is a weak D gene call, 5 bases matching. The CDR3 corresponds to CASSITGTNTGELFF. The bases read TGTGCCAGTAGTATAACAGGCACGAACACCGGGGAGCTGTTTTTT.